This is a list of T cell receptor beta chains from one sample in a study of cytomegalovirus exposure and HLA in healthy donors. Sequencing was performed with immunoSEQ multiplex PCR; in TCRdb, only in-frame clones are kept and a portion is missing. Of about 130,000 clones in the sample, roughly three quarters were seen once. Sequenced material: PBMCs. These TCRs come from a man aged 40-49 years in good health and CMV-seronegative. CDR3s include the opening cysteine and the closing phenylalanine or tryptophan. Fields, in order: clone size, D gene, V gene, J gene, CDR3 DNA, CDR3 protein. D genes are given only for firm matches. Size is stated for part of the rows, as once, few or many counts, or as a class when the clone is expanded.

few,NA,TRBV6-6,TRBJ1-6,TGTGCCAGCAGCGGGGGGAATTCACCCCTCCACTTT,CASSGGNSPLHF
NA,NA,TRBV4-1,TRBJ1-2,TGCGCCAGCAGCCAAGATGTCCAGGCATCATATGGCTACACCTTC,CASSQDVQASYGYTF
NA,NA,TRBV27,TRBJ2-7,TGTGCCAGCAGCCACCAGGAAAGCTCCTACGAGCAGTACTTC,CASSHQESSYEQYF
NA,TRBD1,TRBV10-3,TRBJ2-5,TGTGCCAGCGCGGGACAGGGGGCTGGGCAAGAGACCCAGTACTTC,CASAGQGAGQETQYF
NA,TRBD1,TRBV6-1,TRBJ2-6,TGTGCCAGCAGTGGACAGGGGGCGACTGGGGCCAACGTCCTGACTTTC,CASSGQGATGANVLTF
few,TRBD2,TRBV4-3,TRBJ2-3,TGCGCCAGCAGCCAAGAAGCACTAGCGGGAGGGCTTAGAGATACGCAGTATTTT,CASSQEALAGGLRDTQYF
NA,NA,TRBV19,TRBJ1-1,TGTGCCAGTAGTATAGATTCGGGACACATCAATGAAGCTTTCTTT,CASSIDSGHINEAFF
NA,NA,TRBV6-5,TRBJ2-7,TGTGCCAGCATCGACAGTGTAGTACCCTACGAGCAGTACTTC,CASIDSVVPYEQYF
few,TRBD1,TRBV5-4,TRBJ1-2,TGTGCCAGCAGCGCCGGACAGGGGGTCTATGGCTACACCTTC,CASSAGQGVYGYTF
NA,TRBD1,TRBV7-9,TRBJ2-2,TGTGCCAGCAGCGCCTCCCGGACAGGGAACACCGGGGAGCTGTTTTTT,CASSASRTGNTGELFF
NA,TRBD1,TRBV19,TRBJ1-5,TGTGCCAGTAGTATGAGTCAGGGGGCTATCAATCTTAGCAATCAGCCCCAGCATTTT,CASSMSQGAINLSNQPQHF
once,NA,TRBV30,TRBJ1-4,TGTGCCTGGAGAACAGAGGGGGTGGCCCGGGAAAAACTGTTTTTT,CAWRTEGVAREKLFF
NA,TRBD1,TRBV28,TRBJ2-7,TGTGCCAGCAGTTTCGACAGGGCGGACTACGAGCAGTACTTC,CASSFDRADYEQYF
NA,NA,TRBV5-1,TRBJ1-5,TGCGCCAGCAGCTTGGGGGCGGGGAGCAATCAGCCCCAGCATTTT,CASSLGAGSNQPQHF
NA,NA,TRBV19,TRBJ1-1,TGTGCCAGTAGTCCCGGGGGGTTTCTGGTGGGCACTGAAGCTTTCTTT,CASSPGGFLVGTEAFF
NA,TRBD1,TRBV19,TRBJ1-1,TGTGCCAGTAGTCGGGACAGGCAAAACACTGAAGCTTTCTTT,CASSRDRQNTEAFF
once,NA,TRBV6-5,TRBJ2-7,TGTGCCAGCACTAACCGGCAGGGTCCCTACGAGCAGTACTTC,CASTNRQGPYEQYF
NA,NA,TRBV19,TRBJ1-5,TGTGCCAGTAGTTCCCCCCCCCACTCCCAGCATTTT,CASSSPPHSQHF
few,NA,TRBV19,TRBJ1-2,TGTGCCAGTACCACTTACCCGAGCTATGGCTACACCTTC,CASTTYPSYGYTF
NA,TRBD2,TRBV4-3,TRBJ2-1,TGCGCCAGCAGCCAAGATCGCGGGAGCTCCTACAATGAGCAGTTCTTC,CASSQDRGSSYNEQFF
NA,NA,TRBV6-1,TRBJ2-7,TGTGCCAGCAGCCCCGGGTCGAGCTCCTACGAGCAGTACTTC,CASSPGSSSYEQYF
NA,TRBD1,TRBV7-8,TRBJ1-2,TGTGCCAGCAGCTTAATAGGGGGCGGATATGGCTACACCTTC,CASSLIGGGYGYTF
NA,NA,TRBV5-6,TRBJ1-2,TGTGCCAGCAGCTTTCGGAGGGCAGCTAACTATGGCTACACCTTC,CASSFRRAANYGYTF
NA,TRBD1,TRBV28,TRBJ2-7,TGTGCCAGCAGCGGTTACGGGGACAGGGGATCCGAGCAGTACTTC,CASSGYGDRGSEQYF
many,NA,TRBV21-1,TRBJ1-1,TGTGCCAGCAGCAAGGCAGGGGTCACTGAAGCTTTCTTT,CASSKAGVTEAFF
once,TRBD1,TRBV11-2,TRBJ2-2,TGTGCCAGCAGCCCCGGCCCGGGACAGGGGACCGGGGAGCTGTTTTTT,CASSPGPGQGTGELFF
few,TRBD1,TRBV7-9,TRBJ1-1,TGTGCCAGCAGCGCCAGACAGGGACCGGGGGATGAAGCTTTCTTT,CASSARQGPGDEAFF
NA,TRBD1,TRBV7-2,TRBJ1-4,TGTGCCAGCAGCTTAGCGGCAGGGGGGGAAAAACTGTTTTTT,CASSLAAGGEKLFF
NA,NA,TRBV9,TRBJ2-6,TGTGCCAGCAGCGTAGCAGGTAACGTCCTGACTTTC,CASSVAGNVLTF
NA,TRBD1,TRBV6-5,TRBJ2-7,TGTGCCAGCAGGGGGGACAGGGGCTCCTACGAGCAGTACTTC,CASRGDRGSYEQYF
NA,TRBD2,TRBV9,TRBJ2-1,TGTGCCAGCAGCGATCTAGCGGGTACGAATTACAATGAGCAGTTCTTC,CASSDLAGTNYNEQFF
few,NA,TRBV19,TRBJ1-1,TGTGCCAGTAGTATCCACGGCAGGGGGAACACTGAAGCTTTCTTT,CASSIHGRGNTEAFF